Listed below are T cell receptor beta chains from one sample, sequenced in a study of CD8 T cells in ankylosing spondylitis. Using its own MiXCR run on the 5' RACE reads, TCRdb lists one record per CDR3 protein. The repertoire has 210,000 or so distinct CDR3 sequences, around 25% of them found once; the top ten carry approximately 6.6%. Specimen: blood, either unsorted or a sorted T cell fraction (not recorded which). The source is a male donor with ankylosing spondylitis or in good health (not recorded which). Both conserved end residues are part of each CDR3. The order of the fields is D gene, J gene, clone size, CDR3 length, V gene, CDR3 protein, CDR3 DNA. A D gene is named only where the DNA matches it firmly. Clone sizes are given selectively: once, few, many, or a class where the clone is expanded.

D gene: NA
J gene: TRBJ2-1
clone size: many
CDR3 length: 13
V gene: TRBV28
CDR3 protein: CASSLAEGGEQFF
CDR3 DNA: TGTGCCAGCAGTTTAGCGGAGGGGGGTGAGCAGTTCTTC

D gene: NA
J gene: TRBJ1-1
clone size: many
CDR3 length: 13
V gene: TRBV5-6
CDR3 protein: CASSLAGGDRAFF
CDR3 DNA: TGTGCCAGCAGCTTGGCAGGAGGGGATCGGGCTTTCTTT

D gene: NA
J gene: TRBJ2-2
clone size: many
CDR3 length: 12
V gene: TRBV12-3/TRBV12-4
CDR3 protein: CASSSYPGELFF
CDR3 DNA: TGTGCCAGCAGTTCCTACCCCGGGGAGCTGTTTTTT

D gene: TRBD2
J gene: TRBJ2-2
clone size: many
CDR3 length: 14
V gene: TRBV20-1
CDR3 protein: CSATSGRNTGELFF
CDR3 DNA: TGCAGTGCTACTAGCGGAAGGAACACCGGGGAGCTGTTTTTT

D gene: TRBD2
J gene: TRBJ2-7
clone size: NA
CDR3 length: 14
V gene: TRBV7-3
CDR3 protein: CASSLMGGPFERYF
CDR3 DNA: TGTGCCAGCAGCTTAATGGGAGGGCCTTTTGAGCGGTACTTC

D gene: NA
J gene: TRBJ2-5
clone size: many
CDR3 length: 14
V gene: TRBV11-2
CDR3 protein: CASSLEKRGETQYF
CDR3 DNA: TGTGCCAGCAGCTTAGAGAAAAGGGGTGAGACCCAGTACTTC

D gene: NA
J gene: TRBJ1-2
clone size: few
CDR3 length: 15
V gene: TRBV3-1
CDR3 protein: CASSQDSGGNYGYTF
CDR3 DNA: TGTGCCAGCAGCCAAGATTCGGGTGGGAACTATGGCTACACCTTC

D gene: NA
J gene: TRBJ2-7
clone size: NA
CDR3 length: 16
V gene: TRBV5-6
CDR3 protein: CASSLSLGGSSYEQYF
CDR3 DNA: TGTGCCAGCAGCTTGTCCCTTGGGGGCAGCTCCTACGAGCAGTACTTC

D gene: NA
J gene: TRBJ2-6
clone size: few
CDR3 length: 16
V gene: TRBV5-5
CDR3 protein: CASSLAFDIGANVLTF
CDR3 DNA: TGTGCCAGCAGCTTGGCCTTCGATATTGGGGCCAACGTCCTGACTTTC

D gene: NA
J gene: TRBJ1-4
clone size: NA
CDR3 length: 14
V gene: TRBV6-1
CDR3 protein: CASTSGGMDEKLFF
CDR3 DNA: TGTGCCAGCACCTCGGGGGGGATGGATGAAAAACTGTTTTTT

D gene: TRBD2
J gene: TRBJ2-7
clone size: many
CDR3 length: 14
V gene: TRBV20-1
CDR3 protein: CSAPNGLAGEEQYF
CDR3 DNA: TGCAGTGCCCCGAACGGACTAGCGGGAGAAGAGCAGTACTTC

D gene: NA
J gene: TRBJ2-2
clone size: many
CDR3 length: 15
V gene: TRBV9
CDR3 protein: CASSVALGNTGELFF
CDR3 DNA: TGTGCCAGCAGCGTAGCGTTGGGGAACACCGGGGAGCTGTTTTTT

D gene: TRBD1
J gene: TRBJ2-5
clone size: NA
CDR3 length: 14
V gene: TRBV20-1
CDR3 protein: CSALRDRSPETQYF
CDR3 DNA: TGCAGTGCCTTGAGGGACAGGTCTCCGGAGACCCAGTACTTC

D gene: NA
J gene: TRBJ1-2
clone size: many
CDR3 length: 15
V gene: TRBV6-5
CDR3 protein: CASRYSTADGYGYTF
CDR3 DNA: TGTGCCAGCCGCTATTCGACAGCGGACGGCTATGGCTACACCTTC

D gene: TRBD1
J gene: TRBJ1-1
clone size: many
CDR3 length: 15
V gene: TRBV20-1
CDR3 protein: CSAGGGKQGPAEAFF
CDR3 DNA: TGCAGTGCTGGGGGGGGAAAACAGGGGCCTGCTGAAGCTTTCTTT

D gene: NA
J gene: TRBJ2-1
clone size: many
CDR3 length: 17
V gene: TRBV7-8
CDR3 protein: CASSLAPAWGDNNEQFF
CDR3 DNA: TGTGCCAGCAGCTTAGCGCCAGCCTGGGGGGATAACAATGAGCAGTTCTTC

D gene: TRBD2
J gene: TRBJ2-7
clone size: NA
CDR3 length: 14
V gene: TRBV7-2
CDR3 protein: CASSSSGRAYEQYF
CDR3 DNA: TGTGCCAGCAGCAGCAGCGGGAGGGCCTACGAGCAGTACTTC

D gene: TRBD1
J gene: TRBJ2-7
clone size: many
CDR3 length: 14
V gene: TRBV20-1
CDR3 protein: CSATRQGFDYEQYF
CDR3 DNA: TGCAGTGCTACAAGACAGGGGTTTGACTACGAGCAGTACTTC